This T cell receptor beta chain emerged from a study of T-cell reconstitution after alpha-beta-depleted transplantation in children. This CDR3 is 13 amino acids long. V lost 1 base and J lost 11, with 13 bases in between. Germline lookup yields CDR1 LGHDT and CDR2 YNNKEL (reference sequence). Library preparation (for TCRbeta) was performed with unique molecular identifiers. Using its own MiXCR run on the PCR reads, TCRdb lists one record per CDR3 protein. The table has about 460,000 distinct CDR3 sequences, approximately 13% seen once. A few counts support this clonotype. The TCR sequence derives from a human donor who donated a stem cell graft to a child with combined immunodeficiency. The starting material was PBMCs from the stem cell graft donor, obtained from the stem cell graft. The genes are TRBV3-1 and TRBJ2-3, with D maybe TRBD2 (6 bases). In nucleotides, the CDR3 is TGTGCCAGCAGCCAAGTGCGTGGCGGGGAGCAGTATTTT. Translating it yields CASSQVRGGEQYF.